Listed below are T cell receptor beta chains from one sample, sequenced in a study of blood T cell repertoires in COVID-19. The data were produced by immunoSEQ multiplex PCR, yet TCRdb's version contains in-frame clones alone and is incomplete. The sample carries just over 35,000 clones, roughly 90% recorded once. Specimen: peripheral blood. The receptors were gathered from a human donor in a cohort sampled during active COVID-19. Each CDR3 is given with its conserved first and last residue. The D gene is left open where the match is weak. Expanded clones are given a class, and other clones once, few, many or no size at all.

V,size,J,D,DNA,CDR3
TRBV19,once,TRBJ1-2,.,TGTGCCAGTAGAAACGCCAGGGCCCGTAACTATGGCTACACCTTC,CASRNARARNYGYTF
TRBV10-2,.,TRBJ1-5,.,TGCGCCAGCAGTGAGTCGAGGGTAAACAGCAATCAGCCCCAGCATTTT,CASSESRVNSNQPQHF
TRBV6-5,.,TRBJ2-3,.,TGTGCCAGCACCCAGACCAGGGGTTCCACAGATACGCAGTATTTT,CASTQTRGSTDTQYF
TRBV5-5,.,TRBJ2-2,.,TGTGCCAGCAGCTGGGGCATCGGGGAGCTGTTTTTT,CASSWGIGELFF
TRBV6-4,once,TRBJ1-1,.,TGTGCCAGCAGTGACTGTAAACAGGGAAACACTGAAGCTTTCTTT,CASSDCKQGNTEAFF
TRBV28,.,TRBJ2-2,TRBD1,TGTGCCAGCAGCACACAGGGGGCACGGGGCACCGGGGAGCTGTTTTTT,CASSTQGARGTGELFF
TRBV4-2,.,TRBJ2-2,TRBD2,TGTGCCAGCAGCCAAGTTAGACTAGCGGGGGGGCTTGCCCAGGACACCGGGGAGCTGTTTTTT,CASSQVRLAGGLAQDTGELFF
TRBV29-1,.,TRBJ2-3,TRBD2,TGCTCATCGGACGCGGGGGAACGGACAGATACGCAGTATTTT,CSSDAGERTDTQYF
TRBV4-2,.,TRBJ1-1,.,TGTGCCAGCAGCCATCCGTCGGGGTCGGGCACTGAAGCTTTCTTT,CASSHPSGSGTEAFF
TRBV11-1,.,TRBJ1-4,TRBD1,TGTGCCAGCAGATTCGGACAGGGGGCGAATGAAAAACTGTTTTTT,CASRFGQGANEKLFF
TRBV5-4,.,TRBJ2-1,TRBD2,TGTGCCAGCAGCGCGATTCCGGGACTAGCGGGGGCCAATGAGCAGTTCTTC,CASSAIPGLAGANEQFF
TRBV5-6,.,TRBJ1-2,TRBD1,TGTGCCAGCAGCCACCCACAGGGGTACTATGGCTACACCTTC,CASSHPQGYYGYTF
TRBV27,.,TRBJ2-7,.,TGTGCCAGCAGTTTCGGAGACAGGAGCTACGAGCAGTACTTC,CASSFGDRSYEQYF
TRBV5-6,.,TRBJ2-7,TRBD2,TGTGCCAGCAGCCCCGGAGGCAGCGGGGGGGTCTACGAGCAGTACTTC,CASSPGGSGGVYEQYF
TRBV5-1,.,TRBJ2-5,.,TGCGCCAGCAGCTCCGATGTGACAGGAGCGGAGACCCAGTACTTC,CASSSDVTGAETQYF
TRBV29-1,.,TRBJ2-7,.,TGCAGCGTTTCCCGGGACTTCAGCTCCTACGAGCAGTACTTC,CSVSRDFSSYEQYF
TRBV9,.,TRBJ2-1,.,TGTGCCAGCAGCGTAGATATTAGCGACCTCTACAATGAGCAGTTCTTC,CASSVDISDLYNEQFF
TRBV5-4,.,TRBJ2-5,TRBD1,TGTGCCAGCAGCTTGGGGTCAGGGGGCGTGGAGACCCAGTACTTC,CASSLGSGGVETQYF
TRBV12-3/TRBV12-4,.,TRBJ2-5,.,TGTGCCAGCAGTTACCAGCCCCAAGCGGCCCAGTACTTC,CASSYQPQAAQYF
TRBV15,.,TRBJ1-1,.,TGTGCCACCAGCAGAGTAGGGGATATGAACACTGAAGCTTTCTTT,CATSRVGDMNTEAFF
TRBV4-1,.,TRBJ2-3,TRBD2,TGCGCCAGCAGCCCTACTAGCGGGGGCACAGATACGCAGTATTTT,CASSPTSGGTDTQYF
TRBV2,.,TRBJ2-7,.,TGTGCCAGCAGTGGCGGGGGACAGGCAGGCTCCTACGAGCAGTACTTC,CASSGGGQAGSYEQYF
TRBV2,.,TRBJ2-7,.,TGTGCCAGCCGGACAGACGGAACCAACCGGGCCTACGAGCAGTACTTC,CASRTDGTNRAYEQYF
TRBV6-1,.,TRBJ2-3,TRBD2,TGTGCCAGCAGTGAAATTGTTAGCGGGGGTACGCAGTATTTT,CASSEIVSGGTQYF
TRBV19,.,TRBJ2-1,TRBD2,TGTGCCAGTAGTATCCTTACTAGCGGGGGGATGAATGAGCAGTTCTTC,CASSILTSGGMNEQFF
TRBV7-9,.,TRBJ2-7,TRBD2,TGTGCCAGCAGCGGGACTAGCGGCGACGAGCAGTACTTC,CASSGTSGDEQYF
TRBV5-4,.,TRBJ2-7,.,TGTGCCAGCAGGATCGAGGCGGCAGATACCTACGAGCAGTACTTC,CASRIEAADTYEQYF
TRBV7-3,.,TRBJ1-5,.,TGTGCCAGCAGCTCCCCGCGGCGGGGGGTTAGCAATCAGCCCCAGCATTTT,CASSSPRRGVSNQPQHF
TRBV10-1,.,TRBJ1-1,TRBD1,TGCGCCAGCAGCGGTGACAGGGAGGACACTGAAGCTTTCTTT,CASSGDREDTEAFF
TRBV27,.,TRBJ1-2,TRBD1,TGTGCCAGCAGTTTTACAGGGGACAATGGCTACACCTTC,CASSFTGDNGYTF
TRBV27,.,TRBJ2-3,.,TGTGCCAGCAGTTACGACAGTCCAGGGGATACGCAGTATTTT,CASSYDSPGDTQYF
TRBV28,few,TRBJ2-4,TRBD1,TGTGCCAGCAGTTTAGATATGTCGAGACAGGGCCAAAACATTCAGTACTTC,CASSLDMSRQGQNIQYF
TRBV10-3,once,TRBJ1-2,TRBD1,TGTGCCATCAGAGTGGAGCCTAGGGGGCCATATGGCTACACCTTC,CAIRVEPRGPYGYTF
TRBV2,.,TRBJ2-7,TRBD2,TGTGCCAGCAGCCTAGCGGGGGGAGCCTACGAGCAGTACTTC,CASSLAGGAYEQYF
TRBV7-8,.,TRBJ2-1,.,TGTGCCAGCAGCCCGAGGGGGGGGCCATTCTCCTACAATGAGCAGTTCTTC,CASSPRGGPFSYNEQFF
TRBV5-5,.,TRBJ2-3,.,TGTGCCAGCAGCTTCCAGGGCAAAGATACGCAGTATTTT,CASSFQGKDTQYF
TRBV6-2/TRBV6-3,.,TRBJ2-7,.,TGTGCCAGCAGTTACAGAGGCGGGGACCCGTACTTC,CASSYRGGDPYF
TRBV10-2,once,TRBJ2-7,.,TGCGCCAGCAGTCTGACTAGCTACGAGCAGTACTTC,CASSLTSYEQYF
TRBV3-1/TRBV3-2,.,TRBJ2-3,.,TGTGCCAGCAGCCCCAGGCTGGATTTATTAACAGATACGCAGTATTTT,CASSPRLDLLTDTQYF
TRBV6-5,.,TRBJ1-6,.,TGTGCCAGCACAGGGAATAATTCACCCCTCCACTTT,CASTGNNSPLHF
TRBV28,.,TRBJ2-7,.,TGTGCCAGCAGTTTAAGTCTAGCGTTTCCCTACGAGCAGTACTTC,CASSLSLAFPYEQYF